These 5 T cell receptor beta chains originate from one sample sequenced in a study of cytomegalovirus exposure and HLA in healthy donors. 60 Vbeta and 13 Jbeta primers were used in PCR. The repertoire was sequenced with immunoSEQ multiplex PCR; TCRdb's copy has only in-frame clones and lacks some. The repertoire includes approximately 190,000 clones, around 83% of them detected once, and about 0.84% sits in the top ten. The sequencing input was PBMCs. These receptors were taken from a woman in her late teens or twenties in good health and CMV-seronegative.

This clone occurred once. The chain recombines TRBV5-4 with TRBJ2-3, with 8 nucleotides matching TRBD2. V lost 2 bases and J lost 6; bases outside the gene matches: 5. Germline CDR1 and CDR2: SGHNT and YYREEE (reference sequence). The CDR3 extends over 14 amino acids. The CDR3 is CASSLSGSADTQYF. For the CDR3, the DNA is TGTGCCAGCAGCTTAAGCGGGAGTGCGGATACGCAGTATTTT.

The chain links TRBV5-1 to TRBJ1-1; D is uncertain. Germline CDR1 reads SGHRS; CDR2 reads YFSETQ. There are 13 residues in the CDR3. Between the trimmed V and J ends, which lost 6 bases and 5 bases, there was a span of 14 bases. For the CDR3, the DNA is TGCGCCAGCACCTACGCAGGCAGAACTGAAGCTTTCTTT. Translating it yields CASTYAGRTEAFF.

The sample holds one count of this clone. V gene TRBV9 combines with J gene TRBJ2-2; perhaps TRBD1 as D (5 bases). Germline CDR1 SGDLS, CDR2 YYNGEE. This CDR3 comprises 13 residues. V was cut by 2 bases and J by 6 bases, with 8 bases left in between. The CDR3, as DNA: TGTGCCAGCAGCGTGGCAGGGCCCGGGGAGCTGTTTTTT. This encodes CASSVAGPGELFF. The whole variable domain, remainder taken from reference TRBV9 and TRBJ2-2, is DSGVTQTPKHLITATGQRVTLRCSPRSGDLSVYWYQQSLDQGLQFLIQYYNGEERAKGNILERFSAQQFPDLHSELNLSSLELGDSALYFCASSVAGPGELFFGEGSRLTVL.

CDR3 loop: CASSLNRHSNQPQHF. In DNA, the CDR3 is TGTGCCAGCAGCTTAAACCGACATAGCAATCAGCCCCAGCATTTT. The V gene is TRBV7-2, the J gene TRBJ1-5; D is unclear. Germline CDR1 and CDR2: SGHTA and FQGNSA. The CDR3 totals 15 residues. V lost 2 bases and J lost 0, with 8 bases in between.

The V and J genes are TRBV9 and TRBJ2-2; D possibly corresponds to TRBD2 (6 bases). The V and J ends lost 0 bases and 1 base respectively, with 13 bases between them. This CDR3 contains 17 residues. In germline, CDR1 is SGDLS, CDR2 YYNGEE. CDR3 sequence reads: CASSVDLGGQNTGELFF. The CDR3 DNA sequence: TGTGCCAGCAGCGTAGATCTGGGAGGACAGAACACCGGGGAGCTGTTTTTT.